Shown below are 23 T cell receptor beta chains from a single sample sequenced in a study of cytomegalovirus exposure and HLA in healthy donors. PCR was performed using 60 Vbeta and 13 Jbeta primers. Assay: immunoSEQ multiplex PCR; the TCRdb copy retains only in-frame clones and omits some. The repertoire holds 100,000 to 150,000 clones, around 80% seen once, with roughly an eighth in the top ten. The sequenced sample was PBMCs. The source of these receptors is a woman aged 55-70 years in good health and CMV-seropositive.

The chain links TRBV2 to TRBJ2-2, with 11 bases that match TRBD2. Germline lookup yields CDR1 SNHLY and CDR2 FYNNEI. The length of the CDR3 is 14 residues. The V segment lost 6 bases and the J segment 6 bases; nucleotides outside the gene matches: 3. The CDR3 region has the DNA TGTGCCAGCAGGACTAGCGGGAAAGCCGGGGAGCTGTTTTTT. It encodes CASRTSGKAGELFF.

The table lists this clone with a count of one. One junction end does not reproduce the germline sequence, and a read error may be involved. Other DNA sequences in the sample encode the same CDR3. The chain links TRBV2 to TRBJ2-2; 9 nucleotides agree with TRBD2. The CDR3 consists of 15 residues. Germline CDR1 reads SNHLY; CDR2 reads FYNNEI. The CDR3, as DNA: TGTGCCAGCAAATTGCGGGAGGGTCGTGGCGGGGAACTGTTTTTT. Translation: CASKLREGRGGELFF.

The chain couples TRBV7-9 to TRBJ2-7, with D possibly being TRBD2 (6 bases). In germline, CDR1 is SEHNR, CDR2 FQNEAQ (reference sequence). This CDR3 has 15 residues. Trimming took 10 bases from V and 2 from J, leaving 21 bases between them. DNA of the CDR3: TGTGCCATCGCGGCGGGAAACATTCCTCCCTACGAGCAGTACTTC. This encodes CAIAAGNIPPYEQYF.

The chain couples TRBV29-1 to TRBJ2-7; 10 bases align to TRBD1. CDR3 length: 14 amino acids. Germline lookup yields CDR1 SQVTM and CDR2 ANQGSEA. V shed 4 bases, J shed 0 bases, and the junction held 3 bases outside the gene matches. CDR3 sequence: CSVADRGLSYEQYF. CDR3 nucleotides: TGCAGCGTTGCAGACAGGGGGCTCTCCTACGAGCAGTACTTC.

The chain carries TRBV2 and TRBJ1-1, with no clear D. The V and J ends lost 5 bases and 0 bases respectively, with 7 bases between them. CDR3 size: 13 residues. Germline-derived CDR1 and CDR2 are SNHLY and FYNNEI. The DNA of the CDR3 is TGTGCCAGCAGTCTACAGTTGAACACTGAAGCTTTCTTT. Translating it yields CASSLQLNTEAFF.

The V and J genes are TRBV5-1 and TRBJ2-3; 11 bases are shared with TRBD2. V shed 4 bases and J 3 bases; nucleotides not matched to a gene: 7. Germline CDR1 is SGHRS and CDR2 is YFSETQ. The CDR3 runs to 16 residues. The CDR3 DNA follows: TGCGCCAGCAGCCCGGGGACTAGCGGTTCGACAGATACGCAGTATTTT. This encodes CASSPGTSGSTDTQYF.

J is TRBJ1-2 and V is TRBV10-3; 8 bases are shared with TRBD1. Germline V lookup: CDR1 ENHRY, CDR2 SYGVKD. V lost 8 bases and J lost 5; bases outside the gene matches: 19. The CDR3 loop spans 17 amino acids. This chain's CDR3 is CAIGYGTGVNAWYGYTF. The DNA of the CDR3 is TGTGCCATCGGCTACGGGACAGGAGTGAATGCGTGGTATGGCTACACCTTC.

V is TRBV27 and J is TRBJ1-1, with D hard to call. The ends were cut back, 3 bases at V and 0 bases at J, with 5 bases in the middle. The CDR3 is 13 amino acids. Germline CDR1 MNHEY, CDR2 SMNVEV (reference sequence). This chain's CDR3 is CASSFLMNTEAFF. CDR3 DNA sequence: TGTGCCAGCAGTTTCCTTATGAACACTGAAGCTTTCTTT.

CDR3 in DNA: TGTGCCAGCAGTTACACGGACAGGGCGACCTCACCCCTCCACTTT. It yields the protein CASSYTDRATSPLHF. J is TRBJ1-6 and V is TRBV6-5, with 8 positions matching TRBD1. The CDR3 length is 15 residues. The germline V gene encodes CDR1 MNHEY and CDR2 SVGAGI. With 2 bases clipped from V and 10 bases from J, the junction kept 7 bases outside the gene matches.

The J gene is TRBJ2-2, the V gene TRBV4-2; D perhaps matches TRBD2 (5 bases). CDR3 length: 18 residues. The germline V gene encodes CDR1 LGHNA and CDR2 YNFKEQ. V was cut by 0 bases and J by 6 bases, with 20 bases left in between. Here the CDR3 reads CASSQEDSGLAFSGELFF. The CDR3, as DNA: TGTGCCAGCAGCCAAGAGGACTCTGGGCTAGCTTTTTCCGGGGAGCTGTTTTTT.

V usage is TRBV7-9 and J usage is TRBJ1-2, with 7 bases identical to TRBD1. V dropped 1 base and J dropped 8; count of bases not matched to a gene: 7. CDR1 and CDR2 (germline): SEHNR, FQNEAQ (reference sequence). The CDR3 runs to 14 residues. DNA of the CDR3: TGTGCCAGCAGCTTAGTAGGGGGCGAATACGGCTACACCTTC. It codes for CASSLVGGEYGYTF. The full variable domain, rest sourced from reference TRBV7-9 and TRBJ1-2, is DTGVSQNPRHKITKRGQNVTFRCDPISEHNRLYWYRQTLGQGPEFLTYFQNEAQLEKSRLLSDRFSAERPKGSFSTLEIQRTEQGDSAMYLCASSLVGGEYGYTFGSGTRLTVV.

This clone came up once. This rearrangement joins TRBV9 to TRBJ1-1, with TRBD1 as a possible D gene (5 bases). CDR3 size: 15 residues. Trimming pared 2 bases from V and 1 base from J, leaving 12 bases between. Germline CDR1 SGDLS, CDR2 YYNGEE. The CDR3 nucleotides are TGTGCCAGCAGCGTGGAACGGACACCGAACACTGAAGCTTTCTTT. Amino acids: CASSVERTPNTEAFF. The complete variable domain, with remaining parts taken from reference TRBV9 and TRBJ1-1, reads DSGVTQTPKHLITATGQRVTLRCSPRSGDLSVYWYQQSLDQGLQFLIQYYNGEERAKGNILERFSAQQFPDLHSELNLSSLELGDSALYFCASSVERTPNTEAFFGQGTRLTVV.

The J gene is TRBJ2-1, the V gene TRBV28; TRBD1 agrees at 7 bases. V lost 5 bases, J lost 12 bases, and 7 bases stayed unmatched. Germline-derived CDR1 and CDR2 are MDHEN and SYDVKM. CDR3 size: 12 residues. CDR3 nucleotide sequence: TGTGCCAGCAGTCCCAGACAGGGAAGGCAGTTCTTC. Translating gives CASSPRQGRQFF. Full variable domain (outside the CDR3, taken from reference TRBV28 and TRBJ2-1): DVKVTQSSRYLVKRTGEKVFLECVQDMDHENMFWYRQDPGLGLRLIYFSYDVKMKEKGDIPEGYSVSREKKERFSLILESASTNQTSMYLCASSPRQGRQFFGPGTRLTVL.

The chain carries TRBV30 and TRBJ2-1, with TRBD1 as a possible D gene (6 bases). Germline V CDR1 and CDR2: GTSNPN, SVGIG (reference sequence). With 5 bases removed from V and 7 bases from J, the gap between germline ends came to 9 bases. The CDR3 runs 11 residues. The DNA of the CDR3 is TGTGCCTGGGAAAGGGGGAATGAGCAGTTCTTC. Translated, it gives CAWERGNEQFF.

This chain connects TRBV5-6 to TRBJ2-5; 9 bases agree with TRBD2. V was pared by 2 bases and J by 2 bases, with 7 bases of the junction left unmatched. The CDR3 is made up of 16 amino acids. CDR1 and CDR2 (germline): SGHDT, YYEEEE. For the CDR3, the DNA is TGTGCCAGCAGCTTTGTGACTAGCGGAAAGCAAGAGACCCAGTACTTC. Its translation: CASSFVTSGKQETQYF.

The chain couples TRBV7-9 to TRBJ1-5, with D maybe TRBD1 (5 bases). Germline CDR1 reads SEHNR; CDR2 reads FQNEAQ (reference sequence). The CDR3 consists of 15 residues. The ends were cut back, 4 bases at V and 0 bases at J, with 10 bases in the middle. CDR3: CASSSLGGSNQPQHF. Written as DNA, the CDR3 is TGTGCCAGCAGCTCCCTGGGGGGTAGCAATCAGCCCCAGCATTTT.

The rearrangement links TRBV7-2 to TRBJ2-7, with D possibly being TRBD1 (5 bases). The V and J ends lost 2 bases and 5 bases respectively, with 13 bases between them. The CDR3 contains 14 residues. Germline loops: CDR1 SGHTA, CDR2 FQGNSA. CDR3 bases: TGTGCCAGCAGCTTAAACCAGGGTTTCAACGAGCAGTACTTC. Amino acids: CASSLNQGFNEQYF.

This clone was detected once. Within the sample, other DNA sequences also encode this same CDR3. The chain couples TRBV18 to TRBJ2-7; 7 bases map to TRBD1. Losses at the gene ends were 3 bases for V and 0 bases for J; bases not matched to a gene: 2. The germline V gene encodes CDR1 KGHSH and CDR2 LQKENI. The CDR3 sequence is 14 residues long. The CDR3 loop is CASSPGQTSYEQYF. CDR3 coding DNA: TGTGCCAGCTCACCGGGACAGACCTCCTACGAGCAGTACTTC.

This chain links TRBV4-3 with TRBJ1-4; 8 positions agree with TRBD1. Germline V gives CDR1 LGHNA, CDR2 YSLEER. The CDR3 covers 16 residues. Germline trimming cut 1 base from V and 8 bases from J; bases unmatched to any gene: 9. The CDR3 nucleotides are TGCGCCAGCAGCCAAGGAGCGGACAGGGTCGCCGAAAAACTGTTTTTT. This codes for CASSQGADRVAEKLFF.

J is TRBJ2-1 and V is TRBV7-2; weak D call: TRBD1 (6 bases). V lost 1 base and J 2 bases, leaving 12 bases between the germline ends. This CDR3 is built from 16 residues. Germline values: CDR1 SGHTA, CDR2 FQGNSA. For the CDR3, the DNA is TGTGCCAGCAGCTTAGGTCCCAGGGGTACCTACAATGAGCAGTTCTTC. Translating gives CASSLGPRGTYNEQFF.

This chain joins TRBV6-1 and TRBJ2-5; perhaps TRBD1 as D (7 bases). The CDR3 totals 14 residues. The germline CDR1 and CDR2 sequences are MNHNS and SASEGT. Trimming removed 6 bases from V and 2 bases from J, with 13 bases in between. CDR3 amino acids: CASRETGTQETQYF. The CDR3 coding sequence is TGTGCCAGCAGGGAGACAGGGACTCAAGAGACCCAGTACTTC.

The rearrangement links TRBV19 to TRBJ2-7; 8 nucleotides agree with TRBD2. CDR1 is LNHDA and CDR2 is SQIVND in the germline V gene (reference sequence). Trimming cost V 5 bases and J 2 bases; bases outside gene matches: 14. The CDR3 extends over 17 amino acids. The CDR3 loop reads CASSSYSGRSPPYEQYF. Here the CDR3 DNA reads TGTGCCAGTAGTTCCTACAGCGGGAGATCCCCACCCTACGAGCAGTACTTC.

J is TRBJ2-1 and V is TRBV27; the match to TRBD1 covers 10 bases. This CDR3 is 16 amino acids long. V lost 5 bases to trimming and J lost 3 bases; unmatched junction nucleotides: 7. The germline V gene encodes CDR1 MNHEY and CDR2 SMNVEV (reference sequence). The DNA of the CDR3 is TGTGCCAGCAGTGGAGAGACAGGGGGCTTCTACAATGAGCAGTTCTTC. As protein: CASSGETGGFYNEQFF.